Presented here are 21 T cell receptor beta chains from one specimen sequenced in a study of T cell repertoires in cytomegalovirus infection. TCRdb reanalysed the reads using MiXCR and keeps one entry per CDR3 protein. Of about 210,000 distinct CDR3 sequences listed, around 6.6% are singletons. The sample comprised PBMCs. These receptors came from a human donor in good health (CMV status not recorded). Some clones in this sample may be carry-over from other donors' samples.

Many counts were recorded for this clonotype. The chain recombines TRBV6-1 with TRBJ2-1; D might be TRBD1 (6 bases). The CDR3 loop spans 17 amino acids. V shed 1 base and J shed 0 bases, with 13 bases lying between them. The germline V gene has CDR1 MNHNS and CDR2 SASEGT. The CDR3 is CASSEDDRYGSYNEQFF. The DNA of the CDR3 is TGTGCCAGCAGTGAAGACGACAGGTACGGCTCCTACAATGAGCAGTTCTTC.

The table lists this clonotype with many counts. As DNA, the CDR3 is TGTGCCAGCAGCTTCAGACGACAGGCTGGAGAGACCCAGTACTTC. Protein product: CASSFRRQAGETQYF. The chain recombines TRBV7-2 with TRBJ2-5, with D possibly TRBD1 on 6 matching bases. V was clipped by 3 bases and J by 4 bases, with 15 bases between them. The CDR3 length is 15 residues. The V gene's germline CDR1 is SGHTA and CDR2 FQGNSA.

Remarks on this clonotype: The conserved phenylalanine or tryptophan is not found at the CDR3 terminus, so this likely reflects a read error. No DNA is shown, since the ends of the CDR3 on it are uncertain; the CDR3 is the one TCRdb lists. The rearrangement joins TRBV7-2 to TRBJ1-5; the D call in the table, TRBD1, was not verified against the DNA. Ends included, the CDR3 has 13 residues. From germline, CDR1 is SGHTA and CDR2 FQGNSA. CDR3 loop: CASSLTTGGPLLS.

In its sample, this clonotype was seen many times. V is TRBV7-3 and J is TRBJ2-3, with 12 bases identical to TRBD2. The germline V gene has CDR1 SGHTA and CDR2 FQGTGA. The CDR3 has 20 amino acids. V shed 6 bases and J 2 bases; nucleotides not matched to a gene: 18. The CDR3 is CASSPSASGGAFPYTDTQYF. CDR3 in DNA: TGTGCCAGCAGTCCCTCGGCTAGCGGGGGGGCCTTCCCTTACACAGATACGCAGTATTTT.

The chain recombines TRBV7-9 with TRBJ1-1, with a tentative D call TRBD1 (5 bases). The V gene's germline CDR1 is SEHNR and CDR2 FQNEAQ (reference sequence). The length of the CDR3 is 15 residues. Trimming removed 5 bases at V and 5 bases at J, with 18 bases between. In nucleotides, the CDR3 is TGTGCCAGCAGCAACCCCTCCGGGGACCGGACTGAAGCTTTCTTT. This encodes CASSNPSGDRTEAFF.

This clonotype has a count of ten or more. The J gene is TRBJ1-1, the V gene TRBV20-1; no firm D call. The length of the CDR3 is 10 residues. V was pared by 3 bases and J by 7 bases, with 6 bases between. Germline CDR1 and CDR2: DFQATT and SNEGSKA (reference sequence). CDR3 sequence (DNA): TGCAGTGCTAGTGGAGGTGAAGCTTTCTTT. The encoded protein is CSASGGEAFF.

This clonotype was seen repeatedly, ten times or more. This chain uses TRBV28 with TRBJ1-5, with D perhaps matching TRBD1 (5 bases). CDR1 is MDHEN, CDR2 SYDVKM, per germline. Trimming left V 6 bases short and J 6 bases short, with 21 bases between. This CDR3 region has 16 residues. DNA for the CDR3: TGTGCCAGCAGACCTACGAGTGGGGGAAAAACTCAGCCCCAGCATTTT. Its protein product is CASRPTSGGKTQPQHF.

This clonotype was seen more than once but under ten times. The chain uses TRBV6-2 or TRBV6-3 and TRBJ2-1; D gene ambiguous. Trimming cost V 7 bases and J 12 bases, with 31 bases left between them. CDR3 length: 17 amino acids. Germline V gene sequence: CDR1 MNHEY, CDR2 SVGEGT. CDR3 loop: CASTTRVRAGPNPGQFF. The CDR3 region has the DNA TGTGCCAGCACCACCCGGGTCCGGGCCGGGCCAAACCCCGGGCAGTTCTTC.

The chain links TRBV29-1 to TRBJ2-1, with no clear D. The germline V and J ends were trimmed by 5 bases and 6 bases, with 8 bases remaining between them. The CDR3 is 11 amino acids. Looked up from germline, CDR1 is SQVTM and CDR2 is ANQGSEA. The CDR3 loop reads CSVLSVNEQFF. In DNA form, the CDR3 reads TGCAGCGTTCTTTCCGTCAATGAGCAGTTCTTC.

The table lists this clonotype with many counts. The chain combines TRBV7-9 with TRBJ2-2; 8 bases agree with TRBD1. This CDR3 region has 15 residues. J was trimmed by 6 bases and V by 3 bases; bases with no gene match: 6. In germline, CDR1 is SEHNR, CDR2 FQNEAQ (reference sequence). The CDR3 bases are TGTGCCAGCAGCTTGTCGGCAGGGGGCCCCGGGGAGCTGTTTTTT. This encodes CASSLSAGGPGELFF.

This clonotype was seen ten or more times. The chain couples TRBV6-6 to TRBJ2-7; 12 bases align to TRBD1. The CDR3 runs 14 residues. Trimming at V came to 10 bases and at J to 7 bases, leaving 11 bases not matched to a gene. Germline V lookup: CDR1 MNHNY, CDR2 SVGAGI (reference sequence). CDR3 sequence: CATIPGQGAREQYF. The DNA of the CDR3 is TGTGCCACCATCCCGGGACAGGGGGCGAGGGAGCAGTACTTC.

This clonotype has a count of ten or more. CDR3 amino acids: CASSIGGIIAFF. The CDR3 DNA sequence: TGTGCCAGTAGTATCGGGGGGATTATCGCTTTCTTT. The chain is built from TRBV19 and TRBJ1-1; D possibly corresponds to TRBD1 (5 bases). CDR1 and CDR2 from the germline V gene are LNHDA and SQIVND (reference sequence). The CDR3 length is 12 residues. V gave up 3 bases and J gave up 11 bases, with 13 bases separating them. The whole variable domain, filled in from reference TRBV19 and TRBJ1-1, reads DGGITQSPKYLFRKEGQNVTLSCEQNLNHDAMYWYRQDPGQGLRLIYYSQIVNDFQKGDIAEGYSVSREKKESFPLTVTSAQKNPTAFYLCASSIGGIIAFFGQGTRLTVV.

The table lists this clonotype with many counts. One end of the junction is discordant with germline, which a read error may explain. In DNA, the CDR3 is TGTGCCAGCAGGTTAGGGGTTCAAGAGACCCAGTACTTC. Its protein is CASRLGVQETQYF. The rearrangement uses TRBV7-2 and TRBJ2-5, with a tentative D call TRBD1 (5 bases). CDR1 and CDR2 from the germline V gene are SGHTA and FQGNSA. The CDR3 has 13 residues.

This clonotype was counted between two and nine times. This chain connects TRBV20-1 to TRBJ2-1; 7 bases fit TRBD1. J was trimmed by 6 bases and V by 7 bases; bases with no gene match: 3. CDR3 length equals 11 residues. The V gene's germline CDR1 is DFQATT and CDR2 SNEGSKA (reference sequence). The chain's CDR3 is CSEPGGNEQFF. The CDR3 DNA reads TGCAGTGAGCCAGGGGGCAATGAGCAGTTCTTC.

This clonotype was observed at least ten times. This sequence joins TRBV5-1 and TRBJ2-3, with D perhaps TRBD1 (6 bases). Germline CDR1 is SGHRS and CDR2 is YFSETQ. V gave up 7 bases and J gave up 0 bases, with 12 bases separating them. The CDR3 covers 14 residues. CDR3 loop: CASLRDTSTDTQYF. The DNA of the CDR3 is TGCGCCAGCCTCCGGGACACTAGCACAGATACGCAGTATTTT. The complete variable domain, with remaining parts taken from reference TRBV5-1 and TRBJ2-3, reads KAGVTQTPRYLIKTRGQQVTLSCSPISGHRSVSWYQQTPGQGLQFLFEYFSETQRNKGNFPGRFSGRQFSNSRSEMNVSTLELGDSALYLCASLRDTSTDTQYFGPGTRLTVL.

This clonotype was seen repeatedly, ten times or more. V and J are TRBV7-2 and TRBJ2-7, with TRBD2 as a possible D gene (6 bases). The V and J ends lost 3 bases and 1 base respectively, with 10 bases between them. The CDR3 extends over 14 amino acids. CDR1 and CDR2 from the germline V gene are SGHTA and FQGNSA. As DNA, the CDR3 is TGTGCCAGCAGCTTTGGAGGGACGTCCTACGAGCAGTACTTC. This translates into CASSFGGTSYEQYF.

Many counts were recorded for this clonotype. The genes are TRBV6-1 and TRBJ1-6; 8 bases are shared with TRBD1. The CDR3 has 15 amino acids. Trimming cost V 7 bases and J 3 bases; bases outside gene matches: 5. Germline values: CDR1 MNHNS, CDR2 SASEGT. CDR3 in DNA: TGTGCCAGCAACTCCGGGACAGGCTATAATTCACCCCTCCACTTT. Amino acids: CASNSGTGYNSPLHF.

This clonotype showed up many times. The V and J genes are TRBV6-1 and TRBJ2-7; the D is unclear. CDR3 length equals 14 residues. Trimming removed 2 bases at V and 2 bases at J, with 10 bases between. The V gene's germline CDR1 is MNHNS and CDR2 SASEGT. CDR3 region: CASSEPGRPYEQYF. The CDR3 region has the DNA TGTGCCAGCAGTGAACCGGGCCGCCCCTACGAGCAGTACTTC.

This clonotype was detected only a few times. The genes are TRBV2 and TRBJ1-5; weak D call: TRBD1 (6 bases). Germline V gives CDR1 SNHLY, CDR2 FYNNEI. Trimming shortened V by 3 bases and J by 3 bases, and 9 bases separated the two germline ends. This CDR3 comprises 14 residues. Written as DNA, the CDR3 is TGTGCCAGCAGTGACGACAGGCTCAATCAGCCCCAGCATTTT. It is translated as CASSDDRLNQPQHF.

This clonotype was recorded at least ten times. J is TRBJ1-1 and V is TRBV5-1; the D gene is possibly TRBD1 (5 bases). Germline CDR1 and CDR2: SGHRS and YFSETQ. This CDR3 has 17 amino acids. Trimming stripped 4 bases from V and 1 base from J, with 20 bases between. Written as DNA, the CDR3 is TGCGCCAGCAGCCCCGGCGGTCAGGGTGCGGGGAACACTGAAGCTTTCTTT. Residues: CASSPGGQGAGNTEAFF. The whole variable domain, filled in from reference TRBV5-1 and TRBJ1-1, reads KAGVTQTPRYLIKTRGQQVTLSCSPISGHRSVSWYQQTPGQGLQFLFEYFSETQRNKGNFPGRFSGRQFSNSRSEMNVSTLELGDSALYLCASSPGGQGAGNTEAFFGQGTRLTVV.

This clonotype was recorded many times. One junction end disagrees with the germline gene, perhaps due to a read error. V gene TRBV7-7 combines with J gene TRBJ1-1; D is ambiguous. Germline assignment: CDR1 SSHAT and CDR2 FNYEAQ (reference sequence). This CDR3 contains 16 residues. The CDR3 coding sequence is TGTGCTAGCAGATTATTAGGTATGATTCGGGGCACTGAAGCTTTCTTT. It is translated as CASRLLGMIRGTEAFF.